These 20 T cell receptor beta chains were sequenced from one sample in a study of T cells in Graves' hyperthyroidism and ophthalmopathy. It was RNA transcripts that yielded the amplified TCR beta CDR3 regions. TCR CDR3 regions were first amplified by RT-PCR with HTBI primers. TCRdb redid the calling of the multiplex PCR reads with MiXCR, one entry per CDR3 protein. The sample carries about half a million distinct CDR3 sequences, about 16% recorded once. Sequenced input: blood. All receptors derive from a woman in her 30s with Graves' ophthalmopathy.

J is TRBJ2-7 and V is TRBV28; TRBD1 matches 7 bases. The V gene end was trimmed by 5 bases and the J gene end by 3 bases; junction bases not matched to a gene: 7. From germline, CDR1 is MDHEN and CDR2 SYDVKM. The CDR3 has 14 residues. CDR3 sequence: CASSNLGTDYEQYF. DNA for the CDR3: TGTGCCAGCAGTAACCTCGGGACAGACTACGAGCAGTACTTC.

This clonotype was counted ten times or more. In DNA form, the CDR3 reads TGTGCCAGCCATACTAATCCCTCGGTCAATGAGCAGTTCTTC. Residues: CASHTNPSVNEQFF. The chain couples TRBV6-2 or TRBV6-3 to TRBJ2-1; the D is unclear. The CDR3 loop spans 14 amino acids. V dropped 8 bases and J dropped 6 bases, with 17 bases sitting between them. CDR1 is MNHEY and CDR2 is SVGEGT in the germline V gene.

This clonotype turned up a few times. V usage is TRBV6-2 or TRBV6-3 and J usage is TRBJ2-1, with unresolved D. V shed 5 bases and J shed 4 bases, with 15 bases lying between them. Germline assignment: CDR1 MNHEY and CDR2 SVGEGT. This CDR3 is 15 amino acids long. The CDR3 sequence: CASSPQFLGYNEQFF. The DNA of the CDR3 is TGTGCCAGCAGTCCTCAATTCCTAGGATACAATGAGCAGTTCTTC.

The sample holds many counts of this clonotype. The chain couples TRBV7-8 to TRBJ2-1, with 12 positions matching TRBD2. Germline V gives CDR1 SGHVS, CDR2 FQNEAQ. The V gene end was trimmed by 5 bases and the J gene end by 8 bases; junction bases not matched to a gene: 7. The CDR3 length is 15 residues. The DNA of the CDR3 is TGTGCCAGCAGCCCACGGACTAGCGGGGCAGATGAGCAGTTCTTC. It is translated as CASSPRTSGADEQFF. The whole variable domain, remainder taken from reference TRBV7-8 and TRBJ2-1, is GAGVSQSPRYKVAKRGQDVALRCDPISGHVSLFWYQQALGQGPEFLTYFQNEAQLDKSGLPSDRFFAERPEGSVSTLKIQRTQQEDSAVYLCASSPRTSGADEQFFGPGTRLTVL.

This clonotype occurred a few times. The chain combines TRBV5-6 with TRBJ2-2; 7 nucleotides line up with TRBD2. Germline CDR1 reads SGHDT; CDR2 reads YYEEEE. With V trimmed by 4 bases and J by 2 bases, 5 bases remained unmatched. The CDR3 is made up of 15 amino acids. The CDR3 coding sequence is TGTGCCAGCAGCCTGGGGGGGGACAACACCGGGGAGCTGTTTTTT. As protein: CASSLGGDNTGELFF.

This clonotype was detected ten times or more. This rearrangement joins TRBV20-1 to TRBJ2-5; D not resolved. The germline V gene has CDR1 DFQATT and CDR2 SNEGSKA (reference sequence). CDR3 length: 14 residues. V was cut by 0 bases and J by 1 base, with 9 bases left in between. DNA of the CDR3: TGCAGTGCTAGAGATCCCCGCAGCCAAGAGACCCAGTACTTC. Amino acid sequence: CSARDPRSQETQYF.

The chain is built from TRBV10-3 and TRBJ2-3; D perhaps matches TRBD2 (6 bases). CDR1 is ENHRY, CDR2 SYGVKD, per germline. The CDR3 is 14 residues long. Trimming left V 9 bases short and J 1 base short, with 14 bases between. The CDR3 coding sequence is TGTGCCATTAGCGGACCGGGAGGCACAGATACGCAGTATTTT. As protein: CAISGPGGTDTQYF.

Notes on this clonotype: Relative to the germline gene, one junction end is altered; a read error may explain this. The rearrangement links TRBV7-2 to TRBJ1-1; D not certain. Looked up from germline, CDR1 is SGHTA and CDR2 is FQGNSA. The length of the CDR3 is 13 residues. The CDR3 DNA follows: TGTGCCAGCAGCTGGTTCGGGAACATTGAAGCTTTCTTT. Amino acid sequence: CASSWFGNIEAFF.

There are a few counts of this clonotype. This may arise from a read error, as a much more abundant clone is one base away. The V call is TRBV3-1, the J call TRBJ2-3, with D unclear. The CDR3 length is 19 residues. Germline V gives CDR1 LGHDT, CDR2 YNNKEL (reference sequence). V was cut by 0 bases and J by 2 bases, with 21 bases left in between. The DNA for the CDR3 is TGTGCCAGCAGCCAAGATTGGAACGGCACCCAATGGGCCACAGATACGCAGTATTTT. The encoded protein is CASSQDWNGTQWATDTQYF.

In this sample, this clonotype turned up a few times. This chain connects TRBV18 to TRBJ2-3; D is possibly TRBD2 (6 bases). Germline V CDR1 and CDR2: KGHSH, LQKENI. CDR3 length: 15 amino acids. V lost 6 bases, J lost 2 bases, and 15 bases lay in between. CDR3 in DNA: TGTGCCAGCTCCTCCGTTTCGGGGGACACAGATACGCAGTATTTT. It encodes CASSSVSGDTDTQYF. Filled out from reference TRBV18 and TRBJ2-3, the complete variable domain reads NAGVMQNPRHLVRRRGQEARLRCSPMKGHSHVYWYRQLPEEGLKFMVYLQKENIIDESGMPKERFSAEFPKEGPSILRIQQVVRGDSAAYFCASSSVSGDTDTQYFGPGTRLTVL.

The V and J genes are TRBV28 and TRBJ2-5, with D possibly being TRBD1 (7 bases). Germline assignment: CDR1 MDHEN and CDR2 SYDVKM. Trimming shortened V by 8 bases and J by 0 bases, and 10 bases separated the two germline ends. CDR3 length: 13 residues. CDR3 bases: TGTGCCAGCCGCGGGACAGACCAAGAGACCCAGTACTTC. It is translated as CASRGTDQETQYF.

This clonotype has more than one count but fewer than ten. The gene calls are TRBV29-1 and TRBJ2-7, with 10 nucleotides matching TRBD1. Germline V gene lookup returns CDR1 SQVTM and CDR2 ANQGSEA. J was trimmed by 4 bases and V by 7 bases; bases with no gene match: 7. The CDR3 consists of 13 residues. CDR3 amino acids: CSAAPGQGYEQYF. The CDR3, as DNA: TGCAGCGCCGCTCCGGGACAGGGGTACGAGCAGTACTTC.

This clonotype was seen ten or more times. The chain is built from TRBV3-1 and TRBJ2-7, with D perhaps TRBD2 (5 bases). V was shortened by 4 bases and J by 6 bases, with 10 bases between the two germline ends. This CDR3 is 12 amino acids long. Germline loops: CDR1 LGHDT, CDR2 YNNKEL (reference sequence). The DNA of the CDR3 is TGTGCCAGCAGCCTCGGGGAAGGCGAGCAGTACTTC. It translates to CASSLGEGEQYF.

The chain uses TRBV24-1 and TRBJ2-2; 7 nucleotides align to TRBD1. Germline V CDR1 and CDR2: KGHDR, SFDVKD. The CDR3 totals 14 residues. CDR3: CAGAGTENTGELFF. As DNA, the CDR3 is TGTGCAGGAGCCGGGACAGAGAACACCGGGGAGCTGTTTTTT.

This clonotype has more than one count but fewer than ten. The J gene is TRBJ1-3, the V gene TRBV27; a weak D match, TRBD1 (5 bases). The CDR3 covers 15 residues. V was cut by 4 bases and J by 2 bases, with 12 bases left in between. Germline V gene sequence: CDR1 MNHEY, CDR2 SMNVEV (reference sequence). CDR3 DNA: TGTGCCAGCAGTTCGCGTCGGGGGGCTGGAAACACCATATATTTT. As protein: CASSSRRGAGNTIYF.

This clonotype was seen ten or more times. The chain combines TRBV15 with TRBJ2-6; tentatively, D is TRBD2 (6 bases). The CDR3 has 17 residues. Deletions cut 0 bases from V and 0 bases from J, with 9 bases between. Germline V CDR1 and CDR2: LNHNV, YYDKDF (reference sequence). CDR3 coding DNA: TGTGCCACCAGCAGAGATCCGCGGGGCTCTGGGGCCAACGTCCTGACTTTC. It translates to CATSRDPRGSGANVLTF.

This clonotype has a handful of counts. This sequence joins TRBV5-5 and TRBJ1-6, with TRBD1 as a possible D gene (5 bases). The CDR3 covers 13 residues. V was trimmed by 4 bases and J by 13 bases, leaving 15 bases between them. Per the germline V gene, CDR1 is SGHKS and CDR2 is YYEKEE (reference sequence). CDR3 coding DNA: TGTGCCAGCAGCCTTATGGGGCTAATCCCCCTCCACTTT. It specifies CASSLMGLIPLHF.

The chain uses TRBV14 and TRBJ2-5; 9 bases are shared with TRBD2. V dropped 4 bases and J dropped 2; count of bases not matched to a gene: 11. The CDR3 runs 17 residues. CDR1 and CDR2 (germline): SGHDN, FVKESK. The CDR3 here is CASSPLGGLAGQETQYF. CDR3 coding DNA: TGTGCCAGCAGCCCCCTAGGCGGGCTAGCGGGACAAGAGACCCAGTACTTC.

This clonotype was counted at least ten times. This rearrangement joins TRBV14 to TRBJ2-7; 9 bases line up with TRBD2. Germline CDR1 reads SGHDN; CDR2 reads FVKESK. The V and J ends lost 0 bases and 2 bases, in that order; junction bases with no gene match: 5. CDR3 length equals 16 residues. CDR3 DNA: TGTGCCAGCAGCCAAGATGGTAGCGGGAGCGCCTACGAGCAGTACTTC. Protein: CASSQDGSGSAYEQYF. Full variable domain (rest looked up from reference TRBV14 and TRBJ2-7): EAGVTQFPSHSVIEKGQTVTLRCDPISGHDNLYWYRRVMGKEIKFLLHFVKESKQDESGMPNNRFLAERTGGTYSTLKVQPAELEDSGVYFCASSQDGSGSAYEQYFGPGTRLTVT.

The chain's CDR3 is CASSIGLAGDEQFF. The CDR3 coding sequence is TGTGCCAGTAGTATTGGGCTAGCGGGAGATGAGCAGTTCTTC. The genes are TRBV19 and TRBJ2-1; 10 bases align to TRBD2. Unmatched junction bases numbered 4, after V lost 3 bases and J lost 8 bases. The CDR3 spans 14 residues. CDR1 is LNHDA, CDR2 SQIVND, per germline (reference sequence).